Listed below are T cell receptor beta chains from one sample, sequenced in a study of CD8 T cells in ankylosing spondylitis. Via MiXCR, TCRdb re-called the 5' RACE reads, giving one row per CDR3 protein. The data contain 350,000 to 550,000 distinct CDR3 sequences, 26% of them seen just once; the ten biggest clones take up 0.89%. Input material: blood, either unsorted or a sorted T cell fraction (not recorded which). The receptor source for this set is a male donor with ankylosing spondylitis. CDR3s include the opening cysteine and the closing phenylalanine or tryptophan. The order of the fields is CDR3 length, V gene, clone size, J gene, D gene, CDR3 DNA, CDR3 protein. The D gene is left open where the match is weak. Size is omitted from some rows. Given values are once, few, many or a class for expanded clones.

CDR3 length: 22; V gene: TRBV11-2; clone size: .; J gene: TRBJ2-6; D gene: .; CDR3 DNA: TGTGCCAGCAGCTTAGACCCTGACAGGGGGCCTAGCGGGAGCTCTGGGGCCAACGTCCTGACTTTC; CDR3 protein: CASSLDPDRGPSGSSGANVLTF
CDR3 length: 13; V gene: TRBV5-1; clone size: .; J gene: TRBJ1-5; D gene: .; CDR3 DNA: TGCGCCAGCAGCTTGAAGGGGGACCAGCCCCAGCATTTT; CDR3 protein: CASSLKGDQPQHF
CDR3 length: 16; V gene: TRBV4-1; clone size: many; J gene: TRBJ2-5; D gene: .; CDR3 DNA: TGCGCCAGCAGCTCTCCTCGGACCGGAGAACAAGAGACCCAGTACTTC; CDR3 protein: CASSSPRTGEQETQYF
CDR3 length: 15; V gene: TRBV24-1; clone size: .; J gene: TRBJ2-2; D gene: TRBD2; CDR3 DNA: TGTGCCGCTGGGACTAGCGGGAGTAGGGACGGGGAGCTGTTTTTT; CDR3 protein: CAAGTSGSRDGELFF
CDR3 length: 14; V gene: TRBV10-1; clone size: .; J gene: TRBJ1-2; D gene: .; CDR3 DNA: TGCGCCAGCAGTGGATCAGGTCGTAACTATGGCTACACCTTC; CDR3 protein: CASSGSGRNYGYTF
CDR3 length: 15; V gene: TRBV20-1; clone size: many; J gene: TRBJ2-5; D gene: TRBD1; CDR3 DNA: TGCAGTGCTAGAGGCTCTCAGGGGGCCGGAGAGACCCAGTACTTC; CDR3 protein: CSARGSQGAGETQYF
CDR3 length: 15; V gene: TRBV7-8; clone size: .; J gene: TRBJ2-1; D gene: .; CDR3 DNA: TGTGCCAGCAGCCGGTCGTCAGGTGTTTACAATGAGCAGTTCTTC; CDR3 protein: CASSRSSGVYNEQFF
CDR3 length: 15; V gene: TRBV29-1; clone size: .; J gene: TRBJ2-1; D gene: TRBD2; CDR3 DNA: TGCAGCGCCGCCCGACTAGCGGGAGGTCCCAATGAGCAGTTCTTC; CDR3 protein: CSAARLAGGPNEQFF
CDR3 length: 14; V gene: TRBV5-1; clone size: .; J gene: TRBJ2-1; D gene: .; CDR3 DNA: TGCGCCAGCAGCCCGGCGAACTCCTACAATGAGCAGTTCTTC; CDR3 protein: CASSPANSYNEQFF
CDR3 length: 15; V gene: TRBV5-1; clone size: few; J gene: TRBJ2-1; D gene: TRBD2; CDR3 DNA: TGCGCCAGCAGCTCTCGACTAGCGGGGGGGAAAGAGCAGTTCTTC; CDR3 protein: CASSSRLAGGKEQFF
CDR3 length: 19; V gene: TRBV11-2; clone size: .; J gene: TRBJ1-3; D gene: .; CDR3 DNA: TGTGCCAGCAGCCCCCGGGCCGCAAACTCTCCCGTCTCTGGAAACACCATATATTTT; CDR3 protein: CASSPRAANSPVSGNTIYF